The source of this T cell receptor (beta chain) is a study of blood T cell repertoires in COVID-19. Under the authors' procedure: Reference gene primer amplification gave nucleated cell count estimates. The repertoire was sequenced with immunoSEQ multiplex PCR; TCRdb's copy has only in-frame clones and lacks some. V and J calls and clone size are given by that table; D and trimming were obtained from the DNA. The sample has about 170,000 clones, approximately 89% seen once. This clone has more than one count but fewer than ten. The sample taken for sequencing was peripheral blood. This clonotype originated in a man aged 70 or older with acute or convalescent COVID-19.

The chain's CDR3 is CASSQELQGTAYNSPLHF. The DNA of the CDR3 is TGTGCCAGCAGCCAGGAATTACAGGGGACGGCCTATAATTCACCCCTCCACTTT. This chain joins TRBV3-1 (or the pseudogene TRBV3-2) and TRBJ1-6; 7 bases agree with TRBD1. The CDR3 sequence is 18 residues long. J was trimmed by 2 bases and V by 3 bases; bases with no gene match: 10. In germline, CDR1 is LGHDT, CDR2 YNNKEL (reference sequence).